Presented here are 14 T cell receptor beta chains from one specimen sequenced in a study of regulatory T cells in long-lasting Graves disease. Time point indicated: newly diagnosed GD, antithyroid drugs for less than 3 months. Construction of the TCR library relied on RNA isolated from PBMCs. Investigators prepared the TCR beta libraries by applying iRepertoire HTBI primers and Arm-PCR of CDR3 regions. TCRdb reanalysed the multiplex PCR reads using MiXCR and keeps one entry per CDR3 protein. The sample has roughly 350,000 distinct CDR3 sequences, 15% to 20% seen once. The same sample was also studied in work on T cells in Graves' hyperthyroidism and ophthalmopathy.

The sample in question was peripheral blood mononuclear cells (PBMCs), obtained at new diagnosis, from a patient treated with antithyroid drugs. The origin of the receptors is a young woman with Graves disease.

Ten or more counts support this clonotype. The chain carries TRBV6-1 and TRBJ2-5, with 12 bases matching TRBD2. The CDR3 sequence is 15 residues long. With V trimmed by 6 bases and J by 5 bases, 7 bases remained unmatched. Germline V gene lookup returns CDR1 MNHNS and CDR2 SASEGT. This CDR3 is CASRSSGGASETQYF. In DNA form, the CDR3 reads TGTGCCAGCAGGTCTAGCGGGGGGGCATCGGAGACCCAGTACTTC.

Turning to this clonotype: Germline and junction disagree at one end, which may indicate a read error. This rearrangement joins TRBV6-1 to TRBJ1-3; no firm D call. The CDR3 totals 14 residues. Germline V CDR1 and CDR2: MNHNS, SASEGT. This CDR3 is CASRLGSLGVEGDF. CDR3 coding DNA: TGTGCCAGCAGACTCGGTTCCCTCGGTGTGGAGGGAGATTTT.

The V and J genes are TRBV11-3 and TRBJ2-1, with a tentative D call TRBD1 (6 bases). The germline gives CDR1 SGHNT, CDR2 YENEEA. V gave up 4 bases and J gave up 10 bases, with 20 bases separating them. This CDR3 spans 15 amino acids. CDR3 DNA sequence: TGTGCCAGCAGCTCCAACCCCGGGACATCCGTAGAGCAGTTCTTC. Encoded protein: CASSSNPGTSVEQFF. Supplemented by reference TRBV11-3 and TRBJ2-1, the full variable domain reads EAGVVQSPRYKIIEKKQPVAFWCNPISGHNTLYWYLQNLGQGPELLIRYENEEAVDDSQLPKDRFSAERLKGVDSTLKIQPAELGDSAVYLCASSSNPGTSVEQFFGPGTRLTVL.

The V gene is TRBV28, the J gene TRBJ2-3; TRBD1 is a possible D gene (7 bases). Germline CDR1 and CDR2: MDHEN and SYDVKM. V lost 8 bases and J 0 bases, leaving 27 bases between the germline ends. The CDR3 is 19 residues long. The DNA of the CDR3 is TGTGCCAGCTCGGGAACGGGGCAGGGGGGAAGAGGTAGCACAGATACGCAGTATTTT. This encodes CASSGTGQGGRGSTDTQYF.

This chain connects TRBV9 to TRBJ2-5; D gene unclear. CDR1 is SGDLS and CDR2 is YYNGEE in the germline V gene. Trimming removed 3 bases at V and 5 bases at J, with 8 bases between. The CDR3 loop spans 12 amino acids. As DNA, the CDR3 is TGTGCCAGCAGCGGGTCGTGGGAGACCCAGTACTTC. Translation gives CASSGSWETQYF.

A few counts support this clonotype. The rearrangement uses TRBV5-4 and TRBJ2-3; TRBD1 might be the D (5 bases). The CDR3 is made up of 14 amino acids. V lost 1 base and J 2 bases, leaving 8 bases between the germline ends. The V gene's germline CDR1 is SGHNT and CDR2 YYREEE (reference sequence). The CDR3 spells CASSLRQNTDTQYF. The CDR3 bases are TGTGCCAGCAGCTTGCGACAGAACACAGATACGCAGTATTTT.

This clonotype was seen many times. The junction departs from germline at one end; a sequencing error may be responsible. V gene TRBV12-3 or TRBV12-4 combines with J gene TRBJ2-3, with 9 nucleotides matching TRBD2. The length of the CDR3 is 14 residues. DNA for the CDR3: TGTGCCAGCAGGTTAGCGGGAGATCGAGATACGCAGTATTTT. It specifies CASRLAGDRDTQYF.

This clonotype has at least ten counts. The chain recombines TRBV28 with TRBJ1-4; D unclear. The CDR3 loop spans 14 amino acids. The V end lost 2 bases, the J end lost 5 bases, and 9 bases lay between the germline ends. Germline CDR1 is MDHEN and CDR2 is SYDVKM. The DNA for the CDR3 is TGTGCCAGCAGTTTAATAGCGGCGAATGAAAAACTGTTTTTT. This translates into CASSLIAANEKLFF. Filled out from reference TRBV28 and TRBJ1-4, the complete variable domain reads DVKVTQSSRYLVKRTGEKVFLECVQDMDHENMFWYRQDPGLGLRLIYFSYDVKMKEKGDIPEGYSVSREKKERFSLILESASTNQTSMYLCASSLIAANEKLFFGSGTQLSVL.

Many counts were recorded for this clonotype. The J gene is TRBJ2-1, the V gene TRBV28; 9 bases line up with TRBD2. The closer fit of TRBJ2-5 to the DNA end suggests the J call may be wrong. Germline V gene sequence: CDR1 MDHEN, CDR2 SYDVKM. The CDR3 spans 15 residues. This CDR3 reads CASSLGLAGIQTQYF. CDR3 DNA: TGTGCCAGCAGTCTCGGGCTAGCGGGGATTCAGACCCAGTACTTC.

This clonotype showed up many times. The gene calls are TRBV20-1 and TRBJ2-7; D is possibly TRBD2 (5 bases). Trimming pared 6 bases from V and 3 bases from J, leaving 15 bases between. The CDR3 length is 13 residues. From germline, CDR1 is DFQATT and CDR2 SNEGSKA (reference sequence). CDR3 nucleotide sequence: TGCAGTGCCCCCGGACGGGATAACTACGAGCAGTACTTC. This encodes CSAPGRDNYEQYF.

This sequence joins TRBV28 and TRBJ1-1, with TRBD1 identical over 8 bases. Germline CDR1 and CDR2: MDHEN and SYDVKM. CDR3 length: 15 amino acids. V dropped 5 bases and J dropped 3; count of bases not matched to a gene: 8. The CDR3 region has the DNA TGTGCCAGCAGTCTGATGACAGGGGTTTACACTGAAGCTTTCTTT. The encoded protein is CASSLMTGVYTEAFF.

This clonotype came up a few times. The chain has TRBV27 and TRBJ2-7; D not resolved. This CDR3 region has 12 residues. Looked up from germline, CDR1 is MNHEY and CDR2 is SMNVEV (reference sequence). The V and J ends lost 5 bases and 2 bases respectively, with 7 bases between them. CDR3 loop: CASSQNTYEQYF. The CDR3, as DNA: TGTGCCAGCAGTCAAAATACCTACGAGCAGTACTTC.

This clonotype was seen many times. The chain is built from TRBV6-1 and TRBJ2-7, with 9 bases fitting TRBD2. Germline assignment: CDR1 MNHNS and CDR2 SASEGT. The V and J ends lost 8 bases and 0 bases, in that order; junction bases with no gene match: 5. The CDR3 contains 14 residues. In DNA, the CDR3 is TGTGCCAGCCGAGGACTAGCGAACTCCTACGAGCAGTACTTC. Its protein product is CASRGLANSYEQYF.

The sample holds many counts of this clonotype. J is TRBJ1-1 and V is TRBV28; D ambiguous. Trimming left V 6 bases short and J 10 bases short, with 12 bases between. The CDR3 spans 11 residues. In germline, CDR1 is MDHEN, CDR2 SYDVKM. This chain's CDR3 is CASRSGPGAFF. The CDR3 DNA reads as TGTGCCAGCAGGTCAGGCCCCGGAGCTTTCTTT.